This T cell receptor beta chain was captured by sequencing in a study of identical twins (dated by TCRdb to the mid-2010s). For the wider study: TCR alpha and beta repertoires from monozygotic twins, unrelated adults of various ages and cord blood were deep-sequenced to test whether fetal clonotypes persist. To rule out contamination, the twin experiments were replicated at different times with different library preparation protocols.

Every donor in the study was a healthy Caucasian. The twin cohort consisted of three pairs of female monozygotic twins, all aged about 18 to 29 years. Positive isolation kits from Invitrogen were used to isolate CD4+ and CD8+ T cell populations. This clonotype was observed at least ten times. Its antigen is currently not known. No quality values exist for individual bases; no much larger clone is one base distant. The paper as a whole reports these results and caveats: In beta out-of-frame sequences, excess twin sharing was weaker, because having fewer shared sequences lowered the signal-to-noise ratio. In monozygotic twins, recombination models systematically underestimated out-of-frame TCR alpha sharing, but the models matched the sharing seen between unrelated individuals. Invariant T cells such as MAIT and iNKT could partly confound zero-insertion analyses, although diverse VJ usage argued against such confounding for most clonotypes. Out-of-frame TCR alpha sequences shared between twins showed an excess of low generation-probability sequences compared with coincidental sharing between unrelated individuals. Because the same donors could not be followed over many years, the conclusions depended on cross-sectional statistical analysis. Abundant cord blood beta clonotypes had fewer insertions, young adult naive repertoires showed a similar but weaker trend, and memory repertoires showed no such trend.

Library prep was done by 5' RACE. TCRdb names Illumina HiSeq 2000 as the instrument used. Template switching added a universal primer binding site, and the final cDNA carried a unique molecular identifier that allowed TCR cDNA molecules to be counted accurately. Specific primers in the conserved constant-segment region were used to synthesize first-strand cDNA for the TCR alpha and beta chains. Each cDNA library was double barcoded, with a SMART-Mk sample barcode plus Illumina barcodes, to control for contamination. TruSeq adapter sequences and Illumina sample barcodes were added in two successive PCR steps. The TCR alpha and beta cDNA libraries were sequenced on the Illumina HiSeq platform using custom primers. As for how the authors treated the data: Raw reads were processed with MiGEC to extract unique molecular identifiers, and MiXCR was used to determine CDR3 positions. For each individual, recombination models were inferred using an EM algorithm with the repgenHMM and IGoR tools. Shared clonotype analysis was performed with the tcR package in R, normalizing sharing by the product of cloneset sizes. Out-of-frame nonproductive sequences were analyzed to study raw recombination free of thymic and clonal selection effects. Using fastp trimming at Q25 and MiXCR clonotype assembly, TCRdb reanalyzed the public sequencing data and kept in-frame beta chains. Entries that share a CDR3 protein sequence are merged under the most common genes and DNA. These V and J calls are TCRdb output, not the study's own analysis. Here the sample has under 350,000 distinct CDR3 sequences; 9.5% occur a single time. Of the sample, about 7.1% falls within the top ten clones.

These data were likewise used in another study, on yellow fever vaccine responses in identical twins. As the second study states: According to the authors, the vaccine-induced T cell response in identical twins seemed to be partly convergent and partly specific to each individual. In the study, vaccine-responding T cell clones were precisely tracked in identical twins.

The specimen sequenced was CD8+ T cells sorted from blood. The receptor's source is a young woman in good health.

The CDR3 sequence is CASSLLLAGGQETQYF. The DNA sequence is TGTGCCAGCAGTTTACTTTTAGCGGGAGGGCAAGAGACCCAGTACTTC. Here the chain combines TRBV12-3 or TRBV12-4 and TRBJ2-5; 11 bases in the junction line up with TRBD2. V is pruned by 2 bases and J by 2 bases, leaving 4 bases of the junction without a gene match. The CDR3 runs 16 residues from the cysteine to the phenylalanine. The read is trimmed to its CDR3 DNA, 48 bases read in frame from base 1.